These T cell receptor beta chains were read from a single sample in a study of blood T cell repertoires in COVID-19. Libraries were prepared by immunoSEQ multiplex PCR; TCRdb keeps only in-frame clonotypes and omits some of them. Seen here are roughly 190,000 clones, 84% observed once, and the top ten hold approximately 3%. The sequencing sample was made of PBMCs or T cells enriched from blood (not recorded which). These receptor sequences come from a woman in her thirties who had been exposed to COVID-19. The CDR3 runs from the conserved cysteine through the conserved F or W. The order of the fields is D gene, clone size, J gene, V gene, CDR3 protein, CDR3 DNA. The D gene is left open where the match is weak. Clone size is stated in some rows and not others, as once, few, many or a class when expanded.

d_call: -
clone_size: -
j_call: TRBJ1-1
v_call: TRBV9
cdr3_aa: CASSVGVQTWNTEAFF
cdr3_nt: TGTGCCAGCAGCGTAGGCGTTCAGACTTGGAACACTGAAGCTTTCTTT

d_call: TRBD2
clone_size: few
j_call: TRBJ2-3
v_call: TRBV19
cdr3_aa: CASSISGGGSLDTQYF
cdr3_nt: TGTGCCAGTAGTATTAGCGGCGGGGGGTCGTTAGATACGCAGTATTTT

d_call: TRBD1
clone_size: -
j_call: TRBJ1-6
v_call: TRBV7-3
cdr3_aa: CASSLGQGYNSPLHF
cdr3_nt: TGTGCCAGCAGCCTCGGACAGGGGTATAATTCACCCCTCCACTTT

d_call: -
clone_size: once
j_call: TRBJ1-5
v_call: TRBV30
cdr3_aa: CAWGQTSYQPQHF
cdr3_nt: TGTGCCTGGGGACAGACATCCTATCAGCCCCAGCATTTT

d_call: -
clone_size: -
j_call: TRBJ2-3
v_call: TRBV30
cdr3_aa: CAWSEDLRQAQYF
cdr3_nt: TGTGCCTGGAGTGAGGACTTGAGGCAGGCGCAGTATTTT

d_call: TRBD1
clone_size: -
j_call: TRBJ1-2
v_call: TRBV13
cdr3_aa: CASSSSGTGYGYTF
cdr3_nt: TGTGCCAGCAGCTCCTCCGGGACAGGCTATGGCTACACCTTC

d_call: -
clone_size: -
j_call: TRBJ1-1
v_call: TRBV6-5
cdr3_aa: CASSYGLAALGTEAFF
cdr3_nt: TGTGCCAGCAGTTACGGTTTGGCGGCCTTAGGCACTGAAGCTTTCTTT

d_call: -
clone_size: -
j_call: TRBJ1-1
v_call: TRBV2
cdr3_aa: CASSEGQGNTEAFF
cdr3_nt: TGTGCCAGCAGTGAGGGGCAGGGGAACACTGAAGCTTTCTTT

d_call: -
clone_size: once
j_call: TRBJ2-3
v_call: TRBV6-5
cdr3_aa: CASSPTASTDTQYF
cdr3_nt: TGTGCCAGCAGCCCGACAGCTAGCACAGATACGCAGTATTTT

d_call: -
clone_size: -
j_call: TRBJ2-5
v_call: TRBV9
cdr3_aa: CASSILTGHQETQYF
cdr3_nt: TGTGCCAGCAGCATTCTGACAGGCCACCAAGAGACCCAGTACTTC

d_call: -
clone_size: -
j_call: TRBJ2-6
v_call: TRBV6-5
cdr3_aa: CASREFSGANVLTF
cdr3_nt: TGTGCCAGCAGGGAGTTCTCTGGGGCCAACGTCCTGACTTTC

d_call: -
clone_size: -
j_call: TRBJ2-3
v_call: TRBV5-4
cdr3_aa: CATRTASTDTQYF
cdr3_nt: TGTGCCACGCGGACAGCGAGCACAGATACGCAGTATTTT

d_call: TRBD1
clone_size: -
j_call: TRBJ2-2
v_call: TRBV27
cdr3_aa: CASLDRGTGELFF
cdr3_nt: TGTGCCAGCCTTGACAGGGGCACCGGGGAGCTGTTTTTT

d_call: TRBD1
clone_size: -
j_call: TRBJ2-5
v_call: TRBV11-2
cdr3_aa: CASSLARSGQGARVETQYF
cdr3_nt: TGTGCCAGCAGCTTGGCCCGATCGGGACAGGGGGCGCGGGTGGAGACCCAGTACTTC

d_call: TRBD2
clone_size: once
j_call: TRBJ2-3
v_call: TRBV6-6
cdr3_aa: CATGGGPSTDTQYF
cdr3_nt: TGTGCCACCGGGGGGGGCCCTTCCACAGATACGCAGTATTTT

d_call: TRBD2
clone_size: -
j_call: TRBJ2-7
v_call: TRBV4-1
cdr3_aa: CASSWSGGLTYEQYF
cdr3_nt: TGCGCCAGCAGCTGGAGCGGGGGCCTTACCTACGAGCAGTACTTC

d_call: TRBD1
clone_size: -
j_call: TRBJ1-1
v_call: TRBV19
cdr3_aa: CASSTRTGGLDTEAFF
cdr3_nt: TGTGCCAGTAGTACCCGGACAGGGGGCTTGGACACTGAAGCTTTCTTT

d_call: -
clone_size: -
j_call: TRBJ1-2
v_call: TRBV3-1/TRBV3-2
cdr3_aa: CASSPAQGFRGYTF
cdr3_nt: TGTGCCAGCAGCCCGGCACAGGGATTTCGGGGCTACACCTTC

d_call: TRBD2
clone_size: once
j_call: TRBJ2-5
v_call: TRBV19
cdr3_aa: CATEAGTSRKTQYF
cdr3_nt: TGTGCCACCGAAGCAGGGACTAGTAGGAAGACCCAGTACTTC

d_call: -
clone_size: -
j_call: TRBJ2-3
v_call: TRBV5-1
cdr3_aa: CASSLVGADTQYF
cdr3_nt: TGCGCCAGCAGCTTGGTCGGGGCAGATACGCAGTATTTT

d_call: -
clone_size: -
j_call: TRBJ2-7
v_call: TRBV11-1
cdr3_aa: CASSLGYRERAYEQYF
cdr3_nt: TGTGCCAGCAGCTTGGGGTACAGGGAACGGGCCTACGAGCAGTACTTC

d_call: -
clone_size: -
j_call: TRBJ2-1
v_call: TRBV4-3
cdr3_aa: CASSLERGSYNEQFF
cdr3_nt: TGCGCCAGCAGCCTGGAACGAGGTTCCTACAATGAGCAGTTCTTC

d_call: -
clone_size: -
j_call: TRBJ2-1
v_call: TRBV7-2
cdr3_aa: CASSGGGDNEQFF
cdr3_nt: TGTGCCAGCAGCGGAGGGGGGGACAATGAGCAGTTCTTC

d_call: TRBD1
clone_size: -
j_call: TRBJ1-5
v_call: TRBV6-1
cdr3_aa: CATVDREGNQPQHF
cdr3_nt: TGTGCCACCGTGGACAGGGAAGGCAATCAGCCCCAGCATTTT

d_call: -
clone_size: -
j_call: TRBJ1-5
v_call: TRBV6-5
cdr3_aa: CASSVGGYQTTQHF
cdr3_nt: TGTGCCAGCAGCGTGGGGGGGTATCAGACAACCCAGCATTTT

d_call: -
clone_size: -
j_call: TRBJ1-1
v_call: TRBV6-5
cdr3_aa: CASTPEGHTEAFF
cdr3_nt: TGTGCCAGCACCCCCGAGGGCCACACTGAAGCTTTCTTT

d_call: -
clone_size: -
j_call: TRBJ1-3
v_call: TRBV11-1
cdr3_aa: CASSFGLAPNTIYF
cdr3_nt: TGTGCCAGCAGCTTCGGACTAGCGCCGAACACCATATATTTT

d_call: TRBD1
clone_size: -
j_call: TRBJ1-5
v_call: TRBV29-1
cdr3_aa: CSAGVGQGNQPQHF
cdr3_nt: TGCAGCGCCGGAGTGGGACAGGGCAATCAGCCCCAGCATTTT

d_call: -
clone_size: -
j_call: TRBJ2-5
v_call: TRBV5-6
cdr3_aa: CASSSDWTDYTETQYF
cdr3_nt: TGTGCCAGCAGCTCGGATTGGACAGACTATACGGAGACCCAGTACTTC

d_call: -
clone_size: -
j_call: TRBJ2-3
v_call: TRBV5-8
cdr3_aa: CASRPPGDTQYF
cdr3_nt: TGTGCCAGCAGGCCTCCAGGAGATACGCAGTATTTT

d_call: -
clone_size: few
j_call: TRBJ1-2
v_call: TRBV5-1
cdr3_aa: CASSSDNLYGGYTF
cdr3_nt: TGCGCCAGCAGCTCCGACAATCTATATGGTGGCTACACCTTC

d_call: -
clone_size: once
j_call: TRBJ1-1
v_call: TRBV5-1
cdr3_aa: CASSLAGSVVNTEAFF
cdr3_nt: TGCGCCAGCAGCTTGGCCGGGTCGGTAGTGAACACTGAAGCTTTCTTT

d_call: -
clone_size: -
j_call: TRBJ1-5
v_call: TRBV20-1
cdr3_aa: CSASETGYNNQPQHF
cdr3_nt: TGCAGTGCTAGTGAAACAGGGTATAACAATCAGCCCCAGCATTTT

d_call: -
clone_size: once
j_call: TRBJ1-2
v_call: TRBV27
cdr3_aa: CASSLNPVLNYGYTF
cdr3_nt: TGTGCCAGCAGTTTAAACCCAGTCCTGAACTATGGCTACACCTTC

d_call: -
clone_size: -
j_call: TRBJ1-1
v_call: TRBV11-2
cdr3_aa: CASRGTRGGNTEAFF
cdr3_nt: TGTGCCAGCAGGGGTACTAGGGGGGGCAATACTGAAGCTTTCTTT

d_call: -
clone_size: once
j_call: TRBJ2-5
v_call: TRBV27
cdr3_aa: CASSSSLAGGVIQEETQYF
cdr3_nt: TGTGCCAGCAGTTCCAGCCTAGCAGGTGGAGTTATCCAAGAAGAGACCCAGTACTTC

d_call: -
clone_size: -
j_call: TRBJ2-2
v_call: TRBV9
cdr3_aa: CASSGGLENTGELFF
cdr3_nt: TGTGCCAGCAGCGGGGGGCTAGAGAACACCGGGGAGCTGTTTTTT

d_call: TRBD1
clone_size: -
j_call: TRBJ2-1
v_call: TRBV30
cdr3_aa: CAWSVRAGGGKQFF
cdr3_nt: TGTGCCTGGAGTGTGAGGGCAGGGGGCGGGAAGCAGTTCTTC

d_call: TRBD1
clone_size: -
j_call: TRBJ1-2
v_call: TRBV5-1
cdr3_aa: CASSLPQGDGYTF
cdr3_nt: TGCGCCAGCAGCTTGCCACAGGGGGATGGCTACACCTTC

d_call: -
clone_size: many
j_call: TRBJ2-1
v_call: TRBV5-4
cdr3_aa: CASSLANSSPAGNEQFF
cdr3_nt: TGTGCCAGCAGCTTGGCCAATAGTTCTCCGGCGGGCAATGAGCAGTTCTTC

d_call: TRBD1
clone_size: -
j_call: TRBJ1-2
v_call: TRBV5-4
cdr3_aa: CASSQTDRSNYGYTF
cdr3_nt: TGTGCCAGCAGCCAGACGGACAGGTCCAACTATGGCTACACCTTC

d_call: -
clone_size: -
j_call: TRBJ2-7
v_call: TRBV9
cdr3_aa: CASSVGAGQNYEQYF
cdr3_nt: TGTGCCAGCAGCGTAGGGGCAGGGCAGAACTACGAGCAGTACTTC

d_call: TRBD1
clone_size: -
j_call: TRBJ1-2
v_call: TRBV7-6
cdr3_aa: CASSLTPTGGGGYTF
cdr3_nt: TGTGCCAGCAGCTTAACGCCGACAGGGGGCGGAGGCTACACCTTC

d_call: TRBD1
clone_size: -
j_call: TRBJ2-2
v_call: TRBV19
cdr3_aa: CASSTRGTGKEELFF
cdr3_nt: TGTGCCAGTAGTACCCGTGGGACAGGGAAGGAGGAGCTGTTTTTT

d_call: -
clone_size: -
j_call: TRBJ2-1
v_call: TRBV20-1
cdr3_aa: CSATSGNEQFF
cdr3_nt: TGCAGTGCTACGTCGGGGAATGAGCAGTTCTTC

d_call: -
clone_size: -
j_call: TRBJ2-7
v_call: TRBV11-2
cdr3_aa: CASSLDSPYEQYF
cdr3_nt: TGTGCCAGCAGCCTGGACAGTCCCTACGAGCAGTACTTC

d_call: -
clone_size: -
j_call: TRBJ1-1
v_call: TRBV18
cdr3_aa: CASSPQGPLEAFF
cdr3_nt: TGTGCCAGCTCACCCCAGGGGCCCCTTGAAGCTTTCTTT

d_call: TRBD1
clone_size: -
j_call: TRBJ1-1
v_call: TRBV5-6
cdr3_aa: CASSLVVVSGQDEGFF
cdr3_nt: TGTGCCAGCAGCTTGGTGGTCGTCTCTGGACAGGACGAAGGGTTCTTT

d_call: -
clone_size: -
j_call: TRBJ1-4
v_call: TRBV7-9
cdr3_aa: CASSLSLQTPNEKLFF
cdr3_nt: TGTGCCAGCAGCCTTAGCCTCCAGACGCCTAATGAAAAACTGTTTTTT

d_call: TRBD1
clone_size: -
j_call: TRBJ2-2
v_call: TRBV10-3
cdr3_aa: CAIGRTGEYTGELFF
cdr3_nt: TGTGCCATCGGGAGGACAGGGGAATACACCGGGGAGCTGTTTTTT

d_call: TRBD2
clone_size: -
j_call: TRBJ2-7
v_call: TRBV5-4
cdr3_aa: CASSWGGDWNEPYEQYF
cdr3_nt: TGTGCCAGCAGCTGGGGGGGGGATTGGAACGAACCCTACGAGCAGTACTTC

d_call: -
clone_size: once
j_call: TRBJ1-6
v_call: TRBV7-9
cdr3_aa: CASSILSSPLHF
cdr3_nt: TGTGCCAGCAGCATCCTCTCTTCACCCCTCCACTTT

d_call: -
clone_size: -
j_call: TRBJ1-2
v_call: TRBV7-2
cdr3_aa: CASSPSRGARGYTF
cdr3_nt: TGTGCCAGCAGTCCTAGCCGGGGGGCGAGGGGCTACACCTTC

d_call: -
clone_size: once
j_call: TRBJ1-1
v_call: TRBV5-1
cdr3_aa: CASSSTPGMNTEAFF
cdr3_nt: TGCGCCAGCAGCTCCACCCCCGGGATGAACACTGAAGCTTTCTTT

d_call: -
clone_size: -
j_call: TRBJ1-1
v_call: TRBV10-1
cdr3_aa: CASSSRTVPRVNTEAFF
cdr3_nt: TGCGCCAGCAGTTCACGGACAGTCCCGAGGGTGAACACTGAAGCTTTCTTT